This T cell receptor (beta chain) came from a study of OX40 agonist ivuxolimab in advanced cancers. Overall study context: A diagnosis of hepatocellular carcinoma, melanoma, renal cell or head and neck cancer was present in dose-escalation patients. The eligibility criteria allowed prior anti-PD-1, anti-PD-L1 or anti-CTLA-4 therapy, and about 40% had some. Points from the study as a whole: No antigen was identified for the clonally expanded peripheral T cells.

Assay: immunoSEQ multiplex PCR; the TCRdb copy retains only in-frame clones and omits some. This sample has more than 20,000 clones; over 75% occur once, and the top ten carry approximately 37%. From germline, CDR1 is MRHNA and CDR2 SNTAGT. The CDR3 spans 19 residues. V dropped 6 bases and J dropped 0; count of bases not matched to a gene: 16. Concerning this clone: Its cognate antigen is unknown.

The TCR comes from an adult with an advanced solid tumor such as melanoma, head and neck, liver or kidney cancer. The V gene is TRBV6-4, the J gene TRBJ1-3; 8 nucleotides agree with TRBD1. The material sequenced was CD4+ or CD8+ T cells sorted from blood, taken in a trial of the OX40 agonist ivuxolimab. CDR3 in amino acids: CASSADRERKEASGNTIYF. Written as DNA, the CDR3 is TGTGCCAGCAGCGCGGACAGGGAGAGAAAGGAGGCCTCTGGAAACACCATATATTTT.